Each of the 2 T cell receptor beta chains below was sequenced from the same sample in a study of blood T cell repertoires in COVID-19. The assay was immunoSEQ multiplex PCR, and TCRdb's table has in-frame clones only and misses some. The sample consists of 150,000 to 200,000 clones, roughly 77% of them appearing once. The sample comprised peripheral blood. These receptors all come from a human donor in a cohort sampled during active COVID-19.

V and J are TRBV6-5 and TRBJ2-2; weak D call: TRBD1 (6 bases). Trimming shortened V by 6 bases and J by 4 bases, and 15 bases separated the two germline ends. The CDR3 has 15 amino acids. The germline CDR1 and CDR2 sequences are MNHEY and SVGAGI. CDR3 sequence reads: CASRAPGQPTGELFF. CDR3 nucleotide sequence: TGTGCCAGCAGAGCACCGGGACAACCCACCGGGGAGCTGTTTTTT.

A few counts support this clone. The CDR3 here is CSGGTDYGYTF. In DNA form, the CDR3 reads TGCAGCGGCGGGACAGACTATGGCTACACCTTC. The chain couples TRBV29-1 to TRBJ1-2; 7 bases align to TRBD1. Germline CDR1 reads SQVTM; CDR2 reads ANQGSEA. After removal of 7 bases from V and 3 bases from J, the junction contained 2 bases not matched to a gene. The CDR3 totals 11 residues. The entire variable domain, with the rest obtained from reference TRBV29-1 and TRBJ1-2, is as follows: SAVISQKPSRDICQRGTSLTIQCQVDSQVTMMFWYRQQPGQSLTLIATANQGSEATYESGFVIDKFPISRPNLTFSTLTVSNMSPEDSSIYLCSGGTDYGYTFGSGTRLTVV.